These T cell receptor beta chains were read from a single sample in a study of shared clonotypes between healthy human individuals. Method: immunoSEQ multiplex PCR; TCRdb's copy keeps in-frame clones and lacks some. The top ten clones hold 0.45% of a sample with approximately 1.4 million clones, approximately 98% of them seen once. The sample comprised naive CD4+ T cells sorted from blood. Receptor source: a man aged 25-45 years in good health. Both conserved end residues are part of each CDR3. A D gene is named only where the DNA matches it firmly. Clone size is not always given. Where it is, it says once, few, many or a class for expanded clones.

clone_size j_call d_call v_call cdr3_nt cdr3_aa
. TRBJ1-2 TRBD1 TRBV11-1 TGTGCCAGCAGCAAGGGACAGGGAGGTGGCTACACCTTC CASSKGQGGGYTF
. TRBJ2-2 TRBD1 TRBV15 TGTGCCACCAGCAGACCCCCCGGGACAGGGGGCAACGGGGAGCTGTTTTTT CATSRPPGTGGNGELFF
. TRBJ2-1 . TRBV9 TGTGCCAGCAGCGTAGACGGAGATGAGGTCGCCGAGCAGTTCTTC CASSVDGDEVAEQFF
. TRBJ1-3 . TRBV28 TGTGCCAGCAGGCCTGGGGACTCTGGAAACACCATATATTTT CASRPGDSGNTIYF
. TRBJ2-3 TRBD2 TRBV9 TGTGCCAGCAGCGTAGCTCCTAGCGGGAGGGCCGGGGTCACAGATACGCAGTATTTT CASSVAPSGRAGVTDTQYF
once TRBJ1-5 TRBD1 TRBV18 TGTGCCAGCTCACCACTGGAGACAGGGGGTCATCAGCCCCAGCATTTT CASSPLETGGHQPQHF
. TRBJ1-2 . TRBV28 TGTGCCAGCAGTTCCGCCCTCCGGGACCATAACTATGGCTACACCTTC CASSSALRDHNYGYTF
. TRBJ2-5 . TRBV28 TGTGCCAGCAGTCGACAGTTACAAGAGACCCAGTACTTC CASSRQLQETQYF
. TRBJ2-2 . TRBV10-3 TGCGCCTCCGCCCCCGCGAACACCGGGGAGCTGTTTTTT CASAPANTGELFF
once TRBJ2-3 . TRBV18 TGTGCCAGCTCAGCATGGCCTAGCACAGATACGCAGTATTTT CASSAWPSTDTQYF
. TRBJ1-2 TRBD1 TRBV14 TGTGCCAGCAGCCAAGATCCCCGGGACAGGGCAGTCACCTTC CASSQDPRDRAVTF
. TRBJ2-3 TRBD1 TRBV2 TGTGCCAGCAGTGCCTGGGCAGGGGGCGACATGTCGCAGTATTTT CASSAWAGGDMSQYF
. TRBJ2-7 TRBD2 TRBV28 TGTGCCAGCAGCCGGACTAGCGTCCACGAGCAGTACTTC CASSRTSVHEQYF
. TRBJ2-5 TRBD1 TRBV19 TGTGCCAGTAGTCACGGACAGGCCTCCCAAGAGACCCAGTACTTC CASSHGQASQETQYF
. TRBJ2-7 TRBD1 TRBV7-8 TGTGCCAGCAGTTCCGACAGGGGATCCTACGAGCAGTACTTC CASSSDRGSYEQYF
. TRBJ2-7 TRBD1 TRBV27 TGTGCCAGCAGTTGGGGACAGGGGGCGGGCGAGCAGTACTTC CASSWGQGAGEQYF
. TRBJ2-1 TRBD2 TRBV7-6 TGTGCCAGCAGCTTAGCGCGTAGGGCTAGCGGGAGCGGGTACAATGAGCAGTTCTTC CASSLARRASGSGYNEQFF
. TRBJ2-5 . TRBV21-1 TGTGCCAGCGTTCACCGGTCGCTGGGGGAGACCCAGTACTTC CASVHRSLGETQYF
. TRBJ1-2 TRBD1 TRBV28 TGTGCCAGCAGTTCGGGGGGGACAGTTGCTAACTATGGCTACACCTTC CASSSGGTVANYGYTF
. TRBJ2-3 . TRBV6-5 TGTGCCAGCAGACCCGGGCCCGGCACAGATACGCAGTATTTT CASRPGPGTDTQYF
. TRBJ1-3 . TRBV13 TGTGCCAGCAGCCCACCCCAGGCGGTGACAACCTCTGGAAACACCATATATTTT CASSPPQAVTTSGNTIYF
. TRBJ1-3 . TRBV5-1 TGCGCCAGCAGCACCACTCCACAGGGAAGCTCTGGAAACACCATATATTTT CASSTTPQGSSGNTIYF
. TRBJ1-3 . TRBV30 TGTGCCTGGAGGGGGCGGAGTAACTCTGGAAACACCATATATTTT CAWRGRSNSGNTIYF
. TRBJ2-2 . TRBV4-3 TGCGCCAGCAGCCAAAAGACTCAAACCGGGGAGCTGTTTTTT CASSQKTQTGELFF
. TRBJ1-2 TRBD1 TRBV19 TGTGCCAGTAGTATCGAGACAGGGGGAGGCTACACCTTC CASSIETGGGYTF
. TRBJ1-1 TRBD1 TRBV19 TGTGCCAGTAGTGTCCTTCGACAGGGGAACACTGAAGCTTTCTTT CASSVLRQGNTEAFF
. TRBJ2-1 . TRBV5-4 TGTGCCAGCAGCTTGGCAGGAACAGGCTACAATGAGCAGTTCTTC CASSLAGTGYNEQFF
. TRBJ1-1 . TRBV10-3 TGTGCCATCAGTGATCCGAACACTGAAGCTTTCTTT CAISDPNTEAFF
once TRBJ2-5 . TRBV29-1 TGCAGCGTTCTCATCTTAGGGCCCGAGACCCAGTACTTC CSVLILGPETQYF
. TRBJ1-2 . TRBV28 TGTGCCAGCAGTCCGCACAGCTATGGCTACACCTTC CASSPHSYGYTF
few TRBJ1-1 . TRBV18 TGTGCCAGCTCACCGGGTTTGAACACTGAAGCTTTCTTT CASSPGLNTEAFF
. TRBJ2-3 . TRBV28 TGTGCCAGCAGACCGCCTGGGGGGCGAGGCACAGATACGCAGTATTTT CASRPPGGRGTDTQYF
. TRBJ2-2 TRBD2 TRBV12-5 TGTGCTAGTGGTTTGGTACTAGCGGGAGGGCCCCCCGGGGAGCTGTTTTTT CASGLVLAGGPPGELFF
. TRBJ2-4 . TRBV30 TGTGCCTGGAGTGTAGGGAGTAGCGGACTACTCGTTCAGTACTTC CAWSVGSSGLLVQYF
. TRBJ2-5 TRBD1 TRBV5-4 TGTGCCAGCAGCCGACTTCACAGGGGAACTCAAGAGACCCAGTACTTC CASSRLHRGTQETQYF
. TRBJ1-2 . TRBV11-2 TGTGCCAGCAGAGCCCTTGGGGGGTATGGCTACACCTTC CASRALGGYGYTF
. TRBJ1-1 . TRBV11-2 TGTGCCAGCAGCTTACTGAGGACGAACACTGAAGCTTTCTTT CASSLLRTNTEAFF
. TRBJ2-7 . TRBV11-2 TGTGCCAGCAGCTTATACAGGGAGCAGTACTTC CASSLYREQYF
. TRBJ2-7 TRBD1 TRBV7-9 TGTGCCAGCAGCGAACGGACAGGGGCCGAGAGGGAGCAGTACTTC CASSERTGAEREQYF
once TRBJ2-5 . TRBV9 TGTGCCAGCAGCCCTCTTGGTTCAGGGATTCACCCACGGTACTTC CASSPLGSGIHPRYF
. TRBJ2-1 TRBD2 TRBV7-9 TGTGCCAGCAGTCCGGGACTAGCGGGGGCCGTTCCGTTCTTC CASSPGLAGAVPFF
. TRBJ2-5 . TRBV15 TGTGCCACCAGCAGAGTTTGGGAGACCCAGTACTTC CATSRVWETQYF
. TRBJ2-3 . TRBV6-6 TGTGCCAGCCAAAGAGCGGGTACAGATACGCAGTATTTT CASQRAGTDTQYF
. TRBJ2-7 . TRBV5-8 TGTGCCAGCAGCCCTATGCCCTACGAGCAGTACTTC CASSPMPYEQYF
. TRBJ1-2 TRBD1 TRBV28 TGTGCCAGCAGACCTATCCGGCACAGGGGTTACGGCTACACCTTC CASRPIRHRGYGYTF
. TRBJ2-1 TRBD2 TRBV6-5 TGTGCCAGCAGTTATCACCCAGCGGGAGCAAGCAATGAGCAGTTCTTC CASSYHPAGASNEQFF
. TRBJ2-7 TRBD2 TRBV2 TGTGCCAGCAAATCCGGGACTAGCGTCTACGAGCAGTACTTC CASKSGTSVYEQYF
. TRBJ2-1 . TRBV14 TGTGCCAGCAGCCCACCGGGACTTCCTATCAATGAGCAGTTCTTC CASSPPGLPINEQFF
. TRBJ2-1 . TRBV18 TGTGCCAGCTCAAGGGGGGTTTCCTACAATGAGCAGTTCTTC CASSRGVSYNEQFF
. TRBJ1-2 . TRBV19 TGTGCCAGTAGCCCCTCAGGTGCCTCTTCCTATGGCTACACCTTC CASSPSGASSYGYTF
. TRBJ2-1 . TRBV5-6 TGTGCCAGCAGCTTGGAGGGTGAGCAGTTCTTC CASSLEGEQFF
. TRBJ2-7 TRBD1 TRBV9 TGTGCCAGCGCGAGGACAGGGAATTCCTACGAGCAGTACTTC CASARTGNSYEQYF
. TRBJ2-1 . TRBV28 TGTGCCAGCAGTTTAGTTGGAGGGGTGCAGTTCTTC CASSLVGGVQFF
. TRBJ2-1 . TRBV28 TGTGCCAGCAGCCAGACTGCCCCCAATGAGCAGTTCTTC CASSQTAPNEQFF
. TRBJ2-7 . TRBV27 TGTGCCAGCAGCGCCTGGCCGGGGGGCATAAACGAGCAGTACTTC CASSAWPGGINEQYF
. TRBJ2-1 . TRBV11-2 TGTGCCAGCAGCCTCCCCTTAGCAGGTTACAATGAGCAGTTCTTC CASSLPLAGYNEQFF
. TRBJ2-2 . TRBV11-2 TGTGCCAGCAGTCCCATTGGGGGCTCGAACACCGGGGAGCTGTTTTTT CASSPIGGSNTGELFF